The present TCR beta chain was sequenced within a study of shared clonotypes between healthy human individuals. In the case of this clone: Its antigen is undetermined.

This CDR3 comprises 16 residues. Trimming stripped 7 bases from V and 0 bases from J, with 17 bases between. CDR1 and CDR2 (germline): SNHLY, FYNNEI. The study, taken as a whole, reports: The study's rarefaction showed incomplete sorted-subset sequencing despite large depth.

Only in-frame clones appear in the TCRdb table, and some are missing; sequencing was by immunoSEQ multiplex PCR. This table holds about 1 million clones, about three quarters found once. The genes are TRBV2 and TRBJ2-3; a possible D gene is TRBD2 (6 bases). The sequenced sample was memory CD4+ T cells sorted from blood. The sample's subset: CD45RA-negative fraction. This TCR came from a man aged 18 to 30 in good health. The CDR3 DNA reads as TGTGCCAGCACTTCTGTTGGACTAACAAGCACAGATACGCAGTATTTT. Translating it yields CASTSVGLTSTDTQYF.